Sequencing of this T cell receptor (beta chain) was carried out in a study of siplizumab effects on memory and regulatory T cells (dated by TCRdb to the late 2010s). As for the study more broadly: The study examined how the anti-CD2 antibody siplizumab affects alloreactive T-cell subsets in allogeneic mixed lymphocyte reactions built from human PBMCs.

Findings and caveats that apply to the study as a whole: Of the alloreactive CD4+ clones that could be mapped, the Treg-derived share averaged about 67% with siplizumab compared with around 25% in control reactions. Compared with memory T cells, unstimulated naive T cells appeared more diverse, and naive cells seemed to make a substantial contribution to the alloresponse. The cumulative frequency of alloreactive sequences traceable to unstimulated CD4+ memory T cells was significantly reduced by siplizumab. Because sequences at frequencies below about 10^-5 were poorly captured, only a minor fraction of alloreactive clones could be mapped back to unstimulated subsets. A naive or memory phenotype could not be assigned to roughly 75-96% of proliferating CD4+ or CD8+ clones. No functional confirmation was obtained for the suppressive function of proliferating Tregs from siplizumab cultures.

Sorted unstimulated T cells and proliferating T cells recovered from mixed lymphocyte reactions underwent TCRbeta CDR3 sequencing. Fresh whole blood from around 11 HLA-typed healthy donors was used to isolate PBMCs. Germline trimming: 4 bases from V, 0 bases from J; junction bases outside gene matches: 3. Reading from cysteine to phenylalanine, the CDR3 counts 17 amino acids. The CDR3 DNA has 51 bases and is translated from base 1. Reading the germline V gene (reference sequence) gives CDR1 WNHNN and CDR2 SYGVQD. As to this clone: The antigen it binds to is not known. No base qualities exist here, and no much larger clone lies one base off it.

Receptors were amplified or captured by the immunoSEQ multiplex PCR assay. Some 9.9 x 10^4 TCR templates per sample were assayed by the deep sequencing platform. Genomic DNA extracted from sorted T cells was the material used for TCRbeta CDR3 sequencing. On the study's bioinformatics: The R programming language was used for clonal analysis of the TCRbeta CDR3 data. Alloreactive CD4+ and CD8+ clones were defined by comparing unstimulated samples with post-reaction CFSE-low samples. Regulatory or non-regulatory origin was assigned to alloreactive CD4+ clones by matching of sequences to sorted unstimulated Treg and non-Treg repertoires. TCRdb obtained this table from immuneACCESS and retained in-frame rearrangements with V and J assigned. These tables miss some clones; where compared with another copy, unresolved V genes account for less than half of the shortfall, and the remainder is unexplained. V, J and clone size are taken as reported in that table, and D and trimming were inferred from the DNA itself. In this sample the table shows 57,000 or so clones, 85% to 95% of which occur a single time. 38% of the sample belongs to the ten largest clones.

The chain is encoded by TRBV10-1 joined to TRBJ2-3; a stretch of 14 junction bases matches TRBD2. What was sequenced was CD8+ T cells sorted from blood. This receptor was obtained from a human donor in good health. The CDR3 region reads CASSGGTSGSSTDTQYF. The DNA sequence is given as TGCGCCAGCAGTGGCGGGACTAGCGGGAGTAGCACAGATACGCAGTATTTT.